This T cell receptor (beta chain) was profiled in a study of blood T cell repertoires in COVID-19. Study information: Whether acute or convalescent, the COVID-19 samples came from the United States, Italy and Spain. The analysed material was cDNA or gDNA that came from T cells, B-cell-depleted T cells, or PBMCs.

How the authors handled the data: Cell counts per sample came from amplifying reference gene primers. Generated by immunoSEQ multiplex PCR, the TCRdb table keeps only in-frame clones and is missing some. Clone size and V and J calls were adopted from that table, with D and trimming inferred from the DNA. Among about 54,000 clones, approximately 81% were seen once, and the ten largest hold roughly 5%. The length of the CDR3 is 12 residues. With 5 bases removed from V and 7 bases from J, the gap between germline ends came to 12 bases. Germline V gene data show CDR1 as MNHEY and CDR2 as SVGAGI. The V gene is TRBV6-5, the J gene TRBJ2-7; a weak D match, TRBD1 (6 bases). The sequenced sample was peripheral blood. The TCR comes from a man between 40 and 49 years old with active COVID-19. The CDR3 spells CASSPQGWEQYF. The CDR3 DNA sequence: TGTGCCAGCAGTCCACAGGGATGGGAGCAGTACTTC.